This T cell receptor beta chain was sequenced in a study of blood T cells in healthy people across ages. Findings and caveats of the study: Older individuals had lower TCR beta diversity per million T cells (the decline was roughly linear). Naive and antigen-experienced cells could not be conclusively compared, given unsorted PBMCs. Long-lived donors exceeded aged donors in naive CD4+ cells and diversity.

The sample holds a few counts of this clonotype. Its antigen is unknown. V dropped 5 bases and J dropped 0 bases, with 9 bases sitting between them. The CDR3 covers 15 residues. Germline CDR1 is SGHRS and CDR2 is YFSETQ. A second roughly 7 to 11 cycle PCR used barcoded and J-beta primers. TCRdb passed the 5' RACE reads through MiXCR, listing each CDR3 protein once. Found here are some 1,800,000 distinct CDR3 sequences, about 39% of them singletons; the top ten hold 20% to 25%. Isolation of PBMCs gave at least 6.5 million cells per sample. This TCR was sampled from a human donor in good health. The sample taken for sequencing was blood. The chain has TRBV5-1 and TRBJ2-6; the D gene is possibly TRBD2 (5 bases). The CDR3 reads CASRLVASGANVLTF. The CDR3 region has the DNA TGCGCCAGCAGACTAGTAGCCTCTGGGGCCAACGTCCTGACTTTC.